These 20 T cell receptor beta chains originate from one sample sequenced in a study of identical twins. In TCRdb, the 5' RACE reads were re-called with MiXCR into one record per CDR3 protein. The sample includes 640,000 or so distinct CDR3 sequences, 5.5% to 6.5% of them seen just once. The specimen sequenced was naive T cells sorted from blood. The receptor set was obtained from a man between 18 and 29 years old in good health.

The chain has TRBV29-1 and TRBJ2-5, with a weak D call TRBD1 (5 bases). Per the germline V gene, CDR1 is SQVTM and CDR2 is ANQGSEA. V was cut by 6 bases and J by 4 bases, with 18 bases left in between. The CDR3 is made up of 14 amino acids. CDR3 loop: CSVAPHKRGETQYF. DNA of the CDR3: TGCAGCGTCGCACCCCATAAAAGGGGAGAGACCCAGTACTTC. Complete variable domain (other parts from reference TRBV29-1 and TRBJ2-5): SAVISQKPSRDICQRGTSLTIQCQVDSQVTMMFWYRQQPGQSLTLIATANQGSEATYESGFVIDKFPISRPNLTFSTLTVSNMSPEDSSIYLCSVAPHKRGETQYFGPGTRLLVL.

In nucleotides, the CDR3 is TGTGCCACCAGTCTAACCGGGACAGTATACAATGAGCAGTTCTTC. It is translated as CATSLTGTVYNEQFF. The chain has TRBV24-1 and TRBJ2-1; the match to TRBD1 covers 7 bases. Germline loops: CDR1 KGHDR, CDR2 SFDVKD. Trimming cost V 6 bases and J 4 bases; bases outside gene matches: 8. The CDR3 is 15 amino acids.

This clonotype was picked up many times. This sequence joins TRBV29-1 and TRBJ2-5, with D perhaps matching TRBD1 or TRBD2 (5 bases each). CDR1 and CDR2 from the germline V gene are SQVTM and ANQGSEA. The CDR3 sequence is 16 residues long. Trimming took off 5 bases at V and 4 bases at J, with 23 bases between the two ends. In DNA form, the CDR3 reads TGCAGCGTTCCCCCTCGGGGCAGAGGGTTTGGAGAGACCCAGTACTTC. Encoded protein: CSVPPRGRGFGETQYF.

The V gene is TRBV7-9, the J gene TRBJ2-2; maybe TRBD1 (5 bases). Trimming pared 3 bases from V and 4 bases from J, leaving 12 bases between. Germline CDR1 reads SEHNR; CDR2 reads FQNEAQ (reference sequence). The length of the CDR3 is 15 residues. Here the CDR3 DNA reads TGTGCCAGCAGCTTTCTAGGGGCTGGCACCGGGGAGCTGTTTTTT. It translates to CASSFLGAGTGELFF.

This clonotype was seen a handful of times. The gene calls are TRBV7-6 and TRBJ1-3, with D perhaps TRBD1 (5 bases). The germline V and J ends were trimmed by 0 bases and 2 bases, with 14 bases remaining between them. Germline V CDR1 and CDR2: SGHVS, FNYEAQ. The CDR3 loop spans 17 amino acids. The CDR3 DNA sequence: TGTGCCAGCAGCTTAGCGGGGCAGGCTTTTGCTGGAAACACCATATATTTT. Protein sequence: CASSLAGQAFAGNTIYF.

The chain uses TRBV3-1 and TRBJ2-7; TRBD1 matches 7 bases. Germline V lookup: CDR1 LGHDT, CDR2 YNNKEL (reference sequence). J was trimmed by 6 bases and V by 4 bases; bases with no gene match: 6. The CDR3 covers 13 residues. CDR3 sequence reads: CASSRGQAGEQYV. The CDR3 DNA follows: TGTGCCAGCAGCCGTGGACAGGCCGGCGAGCAGTACGTC.

V gene TRBV25-1 combines with J gene TRBJ2-5; 9 bases match TRBD1. The CDR3 sequence is 15 residues long. Germline V CDR1 and CDR2: MGHDK, SYGVNS. The V segment lost 2 bases and the J segment 5 bases; nucleotides outside the gene matches: 6. The CDR3 region is CASSEPGQGPETQYF. The DNA for the CDR3 is TGTGCCAGCAGTGAACCGGGACAGGGCCCGGAGACCCAGTACTTC. Supplemented by reference TRBV25-1 and TRBJ2-5, the full variable domain reads EADIYQTPRYLVIGTGKKITLECSQTMGHDKMYWYQQDPGMELHLIHYSYGVNSTEKGDLSSESTVSRIRTEHFPLTLESARPSHTSQYLCASSEPGQGPETQYFGPGTRLLVL.

This clonotype was counted a single time. The chain is built from TRBV12-3 or TRBV12-4 and TRBJ2-7; TRBD1 or TRBD2 may be the D gene (5 bases each). The CDR3 extends over 15 amino acids. The V and J ends lost 5 bases and 0 bases respectively, with 14 bases between them. CDR3 sequence: CASSDRDGASYEQYF. Written as DNA, the CDR3 is TGTGCCAGCAGTGACCGGGACGGAGCCTCCTACGAGCAGTACTTC.

The chain couples TRBV5-1 to TRBJ2-5; D uncertain. Germline assignment: CDR1 SGHRS and CDR2 YFSETQ. This CDR3 spans 14 amino acids. The germline V and J ends were trimmed by 3 bases and 5 bases, with 14 bases remaining between them. The CDR3 here is CASSYSGDVETQYF. The CDR3 nucleotides read TGCGCCAGCAGCTATAGTGGTGATGTGGAGACCCAGTACTTC.

This clonotype was seen a few times. The chain combines TRBV25-1 with TRBJ2-3; TRBD1 might be the D (6 bases). Per germline, CDR1 MGHDK and CDR2 SYGVNS. This CDR3 is 16 amino acids long. V was trimmed by 3 bases and J by 1 base, leaving 14 bases between them. The CDR3 sequence is CASSDLGDTRTDTQYF. Here the CDR3 DNA reads TGTGCCAGCAGTGATTTGGGGGACACCCGCACAGATACGCAGTATTTT.

This chain's CDR3 is CASSFPKLPLGLLETQYF. Here the CDR3 DNA reads TGTGCCAGCAGCTTCCCCAAGCTTCCCTTAGGACTACTAGAGACCCAGTACTTC. V and J are TRBV11-2 and TRBJ2-5, with TRBD2 as a possible D gene (6 bases). This CDR3 region has 18 residues. V was cut by 3 bases and J by 4 bases, with 24 bases left in between. CDR1 is SGHAT, CDR2 FQNNGV, per germline.

The chain uses TRBV27 and TRBJ1-6; D is undetermined. The CDR3 consists of 14 residues. Germline loops: CDR1 MNHEY, CDR2 SMNVEV (reference sequence). The ends were cut back, 7 bases at V and 4 bases at J, with 11 bases in the middle. CDR3 bases: TGTGCCAGCAATAGAGACGGGTATAATTCACCCCTCCACTTT. Translation: CASNRDGYNSPLHF.

This clonotype has just a few counts. The rearrangement uses TRBV5-1 and TRBJ2-3; D might be TRBD1 or TRBD2, each matching 5 bases. CDR1 and CDR2 (germline): SGHRS, YFSETQ. V was shortened by 2 bases and J by 4 bases, with 20 bases between the two germline ends. This CDR3 contains 17 residues. The CDR3, as DNA: TGCGCCAGCAGCTTATATTTCGCGAGGGGAAGATCAGATACGCAGTATTTT. Its translation is CASSLYFARGRSDTQYF.

CDR3 nucleotide sequence: TGTGCCAGCAGCCCGACCCGACTAGCGGTCTACGAGCAGTACTTC. Its protein is CASSPTRLAVYEQYF. The rearrangement links TRBV7-2 to TRBJ2-7, with 9 bases fitting TRBD2. J was trimmed by 3 bases and V by 5 bases; bases with no gene match: 8. The germline V gene encodes CDR1 SGHTA and CDR2 FQGNSA. The CDR3 contains 15 residues.

This clonotype was observed many times. The rearrangement uses TRBV7-9 and TRBJ2-1, with D possibly TRBD1 on 6 matching bases. Trimming cost V 5 bases and J 7 bases, with 15 bases left between them. The CDR3 totals 14 residues. Germline-derived CDR1 and CDR2 are SEHNR and FQNEAQ (reference sequence). The CDR3 DNA reads as TGTGCCAGCAGCATACCGTTAGGGGGAAATGAGCAGTTCTTC. Translated, it gives CASSIPLGGNEQFF.

In its sample, this clonotype was seen many times. The rearrangement joins TRBV30 to TRBJ1-1, with D unclear. Trimming cost V 3 bases and J 0 bases, with 5 bases left between them. Germline values: CDR1 GTSNPN, CDR2 SVGIG (reference sequence). This CDR3 is built from 12 residues. CDR3 in amino acids: CAWRGMNTEAFF. The CDR3 DNA is TGTGCCTGGAGGGGAATGAACACTGAAGCTTTCTTT.

This clonotype was counted ten times or more. The chain is built from TRBV10-3 and TRBJ1-6; D is unclear. Trimming shortened V by 0 bases and J by 11 bases, and 11 bases separated the two germline ends. Germline V gives CDR1 ENHRY, CDR2 SYGVKD. The CDR3 extends over 14 amino acids. The CDR3 nucleotides read TGTGCCATCAGTGAGTCGAGGAGTCGGACACCCCTCCACTTT. Encoded protein: CAISESRSRTPLHF.

This clonotype was detected only a few times. The rearrangement uses TRBV27 and TRBJ2-3; D is undetermined. The germline V and J ends were trimmed by 0 bases and 0 bases, with 7 bases remaining between them. The CDR3 spans 15 residues. Germline CDR1 MNHEY, CDR2 SMNVEV (reference sequence). The CDR3 coding sequence is TGTGCCAGCAGTTTATCCCCCTTTAGCACAGATACGCAGTATTTT. It is translated as CASSLSPFSTDTQYF.

This clonotype was recorded at least ten times. For the CDR3, the DNA is TGTGCCATTATGACTAGCTCCAATGAGCAGTTCTTC. It codes for CAIMTSSNEQFF. The chain has TRBV10-3 and TRBJ2-1, with 7 bases that match TRBD2. CDR1 and CDR2 from the germline V gene are ENHRY and SYGVKD. The CDR3 spans 12 residues. The trim removed 9 bases at V and 6 bases at J, leaving 5 bases unmatched.

The rearrangement links TRBV7-6 to TRBJ2-2; the D gene is possibly TRBD1 (5 bases). This CDR3 region has 19 residues. Trimming pared 1 base from V and 0 bases from J, leaving 18 bases between. The germline V gene has CDR1 SGHVS and CDR2 FNYEAQ. The CDR3 spells CASSLVLGQGSTNTGELFF. In nucleotides, the CDR3 is TGTGCCAGCAGCTTAGTATTGGGGCAGGGCAGCACGAACACCGGGGAGCTGTTTTTT.